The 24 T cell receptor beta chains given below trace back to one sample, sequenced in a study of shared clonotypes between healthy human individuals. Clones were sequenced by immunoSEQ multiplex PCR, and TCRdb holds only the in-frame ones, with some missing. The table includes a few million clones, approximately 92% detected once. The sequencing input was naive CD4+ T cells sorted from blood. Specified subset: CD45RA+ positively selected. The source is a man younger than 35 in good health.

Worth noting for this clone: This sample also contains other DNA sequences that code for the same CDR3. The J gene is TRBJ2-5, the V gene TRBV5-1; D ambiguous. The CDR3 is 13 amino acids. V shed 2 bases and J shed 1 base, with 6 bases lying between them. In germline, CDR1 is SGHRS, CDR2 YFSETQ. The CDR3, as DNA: TGCGCCAGCAGCTTAACCAGCCAAGAGACCCAGTACTTC. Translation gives CASSLTSQETQYF.

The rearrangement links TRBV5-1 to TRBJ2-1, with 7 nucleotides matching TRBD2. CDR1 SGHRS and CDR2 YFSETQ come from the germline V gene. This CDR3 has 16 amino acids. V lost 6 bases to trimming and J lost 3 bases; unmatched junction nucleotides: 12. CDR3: CASNDQAGVVYNEQFF. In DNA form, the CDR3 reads TGCGCCAGCAACGACCAGGCGGGAGTGGTCTACAATGAGCAGTTCTTC.

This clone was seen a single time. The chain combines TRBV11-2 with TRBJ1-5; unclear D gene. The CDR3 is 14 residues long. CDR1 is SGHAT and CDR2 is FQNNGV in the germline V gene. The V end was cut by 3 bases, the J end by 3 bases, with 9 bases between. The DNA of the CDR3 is TGTGCCAGCAGCTTGAACAGTATCAATCAGCCCCAGCATTTT. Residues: CASSLNSINQPQHF. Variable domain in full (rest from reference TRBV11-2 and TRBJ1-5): EAGVAQSPRYKIIEKRQSVAFWCNPISGHATLYWYQQILGQGPKLLIQFQNNGVVDDSQLPKDRFSAERLKGVDSTLKIQPAKLEDSAVYLCASSLNSINQPQHFGDGTRLSIL.

DNA of the CDR3: TGCAGCGTTGGCCAGGCGGGGTATGCAGATACGCAGTATTTT. Encoded protein: CSVGQAGYADTQYF. The V and J genes are TRBV29-1 and TRBJ2-3, with a tentative D call TRBD2 (6 bases). Trimming took 4 bases from V and 4 from J, leaving 15 bases between them. The CDR3 extends over 14 amino acids. Looked up from germline, CDR1 is SQVTM and CDR2 is ANQGSEA.

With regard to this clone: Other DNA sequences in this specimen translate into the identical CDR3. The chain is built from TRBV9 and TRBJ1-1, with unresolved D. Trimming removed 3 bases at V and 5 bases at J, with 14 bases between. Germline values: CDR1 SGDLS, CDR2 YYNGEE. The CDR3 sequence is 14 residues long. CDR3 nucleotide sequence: TGTGCCAGCAGCGCCACCGGGCGGGGTACTGAAGCTTTCTTT. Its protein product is CASSATGRGTEAFF.

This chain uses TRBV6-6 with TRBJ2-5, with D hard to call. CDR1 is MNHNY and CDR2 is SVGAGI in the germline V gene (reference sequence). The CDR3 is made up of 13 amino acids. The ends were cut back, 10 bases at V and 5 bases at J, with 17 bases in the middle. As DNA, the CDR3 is TGTGCCACCTCACGGAGTGGGGTCGAGACCCAGTACTTC. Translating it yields CATSRSGVETQYF.

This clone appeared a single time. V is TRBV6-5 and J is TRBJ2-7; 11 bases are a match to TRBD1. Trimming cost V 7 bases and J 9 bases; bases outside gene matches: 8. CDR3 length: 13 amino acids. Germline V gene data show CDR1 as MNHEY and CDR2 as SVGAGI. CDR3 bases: TGTGCCAGCACCATGGGACAGGGGGTAAGGCAGTACTTC. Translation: CASTMGQGVRQYF.

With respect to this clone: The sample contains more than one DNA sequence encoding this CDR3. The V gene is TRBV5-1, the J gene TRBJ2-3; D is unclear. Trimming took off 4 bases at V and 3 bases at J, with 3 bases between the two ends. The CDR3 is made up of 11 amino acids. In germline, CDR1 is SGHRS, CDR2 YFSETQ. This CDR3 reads CASSVTDTQYF. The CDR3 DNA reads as TGCGCCAGCAGCGTTACAGATACGCAGTATTTT. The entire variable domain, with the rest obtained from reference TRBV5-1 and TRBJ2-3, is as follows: KAGVTQTPRYLIKTRGQQVTLSCSPISGHRSVSWYQQTPGQGLQFLFEYFSETQRNKGNFPGRFSGRQFSNSRSEMNVSTLELGDSALYLCASSVTDTQYFGPGTRLTVL.

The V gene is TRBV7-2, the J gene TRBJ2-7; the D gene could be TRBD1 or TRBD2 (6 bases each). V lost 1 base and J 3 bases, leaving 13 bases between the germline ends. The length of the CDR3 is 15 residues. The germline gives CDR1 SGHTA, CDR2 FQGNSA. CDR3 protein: CASSLEGGKLYEQYF. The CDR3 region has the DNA TGTGCCAGCAGCTTAGAGGGGGGCAAACTCTACGAGCAGTACTTC. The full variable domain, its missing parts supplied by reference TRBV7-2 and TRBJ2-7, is GAGVSQSPSNKVTEKGKDVELRCDPISGHTALYWYRQSLGQGLEFLIYFQGNSAPDKSGLPSDRFSAERTGGSVSTLTIQRTQQEDSAVYLCASSLEGGKLYEQYFGPGTRLTVT.

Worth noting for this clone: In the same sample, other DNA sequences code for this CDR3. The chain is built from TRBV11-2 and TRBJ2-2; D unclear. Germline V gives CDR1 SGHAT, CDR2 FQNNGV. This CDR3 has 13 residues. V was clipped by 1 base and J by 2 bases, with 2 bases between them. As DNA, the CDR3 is TGTGCCAGCAGCTTAGCCAACACCGGGGAGCTGTTTTTT. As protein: CASSLANTGELFF.

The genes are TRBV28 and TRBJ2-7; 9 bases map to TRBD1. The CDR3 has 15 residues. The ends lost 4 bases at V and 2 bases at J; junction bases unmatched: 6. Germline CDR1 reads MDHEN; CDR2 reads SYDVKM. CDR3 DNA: TGTGCCAGCAGTTCACGGACAGGGGCCCCCTACGAGCAGTACTTC. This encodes CASSSRTGAPYEQYF.

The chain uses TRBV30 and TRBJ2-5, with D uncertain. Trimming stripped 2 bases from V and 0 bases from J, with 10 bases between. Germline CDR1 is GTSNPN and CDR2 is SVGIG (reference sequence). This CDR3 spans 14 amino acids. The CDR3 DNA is TGTGCCTGGAGTAGCTGGGCTTACCAAGAGACCCAGTACTTC. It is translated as CAWSSWAYQETQYF.

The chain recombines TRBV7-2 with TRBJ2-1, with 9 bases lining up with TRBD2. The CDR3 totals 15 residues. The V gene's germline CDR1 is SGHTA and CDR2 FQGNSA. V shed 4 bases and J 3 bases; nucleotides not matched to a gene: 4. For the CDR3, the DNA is TGTGCCAGCAGCTCGAGACTAGCGGACTACAATGAGCAGTTCTTC. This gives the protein CASSSRLADYNEQFF.

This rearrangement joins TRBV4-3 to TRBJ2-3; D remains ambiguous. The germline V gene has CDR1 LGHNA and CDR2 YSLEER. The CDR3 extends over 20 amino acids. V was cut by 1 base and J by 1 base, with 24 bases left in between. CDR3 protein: CASSQGSSNSAQWGTDTQYF. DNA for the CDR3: TGCGCCAGCAGCCAAGGCTCTAGTAACAGCGCCCAGTGGGGCACAGATACGCAGTATTTT.

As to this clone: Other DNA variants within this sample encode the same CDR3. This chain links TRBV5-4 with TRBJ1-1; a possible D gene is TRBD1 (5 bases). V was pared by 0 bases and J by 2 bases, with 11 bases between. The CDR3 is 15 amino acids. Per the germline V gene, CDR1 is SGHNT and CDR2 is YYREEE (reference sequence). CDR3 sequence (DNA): TGTGCCAGCAGCTTGGGGGGGGGACTTAACACTGAAGCTTTCTTT. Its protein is CASSLGGGLNTEAFF.

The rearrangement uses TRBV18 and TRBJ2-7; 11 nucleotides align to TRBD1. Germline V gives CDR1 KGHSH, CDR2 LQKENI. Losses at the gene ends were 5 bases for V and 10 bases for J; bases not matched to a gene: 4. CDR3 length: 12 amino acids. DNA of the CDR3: TGTGCCAGCTCAGGGGGACAGGGGGACCAGTACTTC. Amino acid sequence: CASSGGQGDQYF.

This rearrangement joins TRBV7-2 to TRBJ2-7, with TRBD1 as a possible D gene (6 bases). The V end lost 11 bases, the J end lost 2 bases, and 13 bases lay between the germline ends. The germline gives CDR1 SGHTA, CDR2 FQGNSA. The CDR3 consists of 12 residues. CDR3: CAVYRVTYEQYF. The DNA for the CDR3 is TGTGCCGTCTACAGGGTTACCTACGAGCAGTACTTC.

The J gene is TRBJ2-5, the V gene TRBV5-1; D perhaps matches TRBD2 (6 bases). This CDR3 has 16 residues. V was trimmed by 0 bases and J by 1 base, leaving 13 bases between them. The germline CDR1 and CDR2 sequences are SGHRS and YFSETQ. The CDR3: CASSLAPAGLQETQYF. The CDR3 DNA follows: TGCGCCAGCAGCTTGGCTCCAGCGGGCCTCCAAGAGACCCAGTACTTC.

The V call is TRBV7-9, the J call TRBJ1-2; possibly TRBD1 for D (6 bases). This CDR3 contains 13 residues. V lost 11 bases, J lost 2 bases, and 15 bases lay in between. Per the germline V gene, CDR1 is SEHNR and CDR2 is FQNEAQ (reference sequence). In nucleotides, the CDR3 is TGTGCCTTTAGGAGGGGGTCGAACTATGGCTACACCTTC. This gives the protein CAFRRGSNYGYTF.

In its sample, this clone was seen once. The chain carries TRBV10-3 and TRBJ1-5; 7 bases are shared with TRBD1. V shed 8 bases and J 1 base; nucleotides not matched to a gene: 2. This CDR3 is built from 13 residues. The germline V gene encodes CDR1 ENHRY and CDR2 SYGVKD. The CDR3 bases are TGTGCCATCGGGACAGAGAGCAATCAGCCCCAGCATTTT. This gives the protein CAIGTESNQPQHF.

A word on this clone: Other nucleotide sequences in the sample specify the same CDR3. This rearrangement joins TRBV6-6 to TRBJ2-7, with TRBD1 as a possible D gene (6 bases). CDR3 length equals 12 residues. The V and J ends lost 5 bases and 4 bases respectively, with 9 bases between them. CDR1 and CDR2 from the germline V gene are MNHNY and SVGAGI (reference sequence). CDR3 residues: CASSGGGYEQYF. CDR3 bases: TGTGCCAGCAGTGGGGGCGGGTACGAGCAGTACTTC.

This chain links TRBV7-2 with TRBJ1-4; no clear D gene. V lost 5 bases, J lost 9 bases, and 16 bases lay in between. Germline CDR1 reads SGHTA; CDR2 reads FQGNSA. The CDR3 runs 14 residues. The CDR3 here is CASSPLGSSKKLFF. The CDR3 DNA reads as TGTGCCAGCAGCCCCCTTGGGTCCTCGAAAAAACTGTTTTTT.

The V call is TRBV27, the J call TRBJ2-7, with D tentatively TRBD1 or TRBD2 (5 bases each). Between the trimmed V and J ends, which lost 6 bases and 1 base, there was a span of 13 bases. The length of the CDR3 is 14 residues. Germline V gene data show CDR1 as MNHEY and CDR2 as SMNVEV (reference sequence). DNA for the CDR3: TGTGCCAGCAGCTGGGGGACGGGGTCCTACGAGCAGTACTTC. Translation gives CASSWGTGSYEQYF.

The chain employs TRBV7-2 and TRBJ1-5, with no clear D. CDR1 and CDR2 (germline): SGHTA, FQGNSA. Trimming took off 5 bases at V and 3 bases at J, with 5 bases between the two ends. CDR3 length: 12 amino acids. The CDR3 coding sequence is TGTGCCAGCAGCCAGGACAATCAGCCCCAGCATTTT. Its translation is CASSQDNQPQHF.